A selection of T cell receptor beta chains follows, all from one sample in a study of early T cells in non-severe SARS-CoV-2 infection. Using its own MiXCR run on the 5' RACE reads, TCRdb lists one record per CDR3 protein. This table has about 110,000 distinct CDR3 sequences, roughly 12% appearing once. The sequenced material came from whole blood. These receptors came from an adult who was a healthcare worker with PCR-confirmed SARS-CoV-2 infection or an uninfected control (not recorded which). CDR3s include the opening cysteine and the closing phenylalanine or tryptophan. D genes are given only for firm matches. Clone size, where shown, is once, few, many, or a class for clones that have expanded.

-	TRBV11-2	-	TRBJ2-5	CASSLRGRELGETQYF	TGTGCCAGCAGCTTGAGGGGACGGGAGCTCGGGGAGACCCAGTACTTC
few	TRBV3-1	-	TRBJ2-1	CASSQAAEQFF	TGTGCCAGCAGCCAAGCAGCTGAGCAGTTCTTC
few	TRBV12-3/TRBV12-4	TRBD1	TRBJ1-5	CASSLTGERQPQHF	TGTGCCAGCAGTTTAACAGGGGAACGTCAGCCCCAGCATTTT
many	TRBV7-9	-	TRBJ1-2	CASSLPGRTSYGYTF	TGTGCCAGCAGCTTACCGGGCAGGACCAGCTATGGCTACACCTTC
many	TRBV5-6	-	TRBJ2-7	CASSLPDALGYEQYF	TGTGCCAGCAGCTTGCCGGACGCCTTAGGATACGAGCAGTACTTC
many	TRBV6-2/TRBV6-3	-	TRBJ2-7	CASSYIPGTYPWEQYF	TGTGCCAGCAGTTACATCCCGGGGACCTACCCCTGGGAGCAGTACTTC
few	TRBV12-3/TRBV12-4	-	TRBJ2-5	CASSSEQETQYF	TGTGCCAGCAGTTCAGAACAAGAGACCCAGTACTTC
few	TRBV11-1	-	TRBJ2-3	CASSSGAQELSTDTQYF	TGTGCCAGCAGCTCCGGGGCACAGGAGCTTAGCACAGATACGCAGTATTTT
few	TRBV9	-	TRBJ2-2	CASSGTSNTGELFF	TGTGCCAGCAGCGGGACCTCGAACACCGGGGAGCTGTTTTTT
many	TRBV6-1	TRBD2	TRBJ2-7	CASRRGDSSYEQYF	TGTGCCAGCAGACGGGGGGATAGTTCCTACGAGCAGTACTTC
many	TRBV29-1	TRBD1	TRBJ2-7	CSAAVVQGASEQYF	TGCAGCGCCGCTGTGGTCCAGGGGGCAAGCGAGCAGTACTTC
few	TRBV20-1	TRBD1	TRBJ2-2	CSAEDRVIPGELFF	TGCAGTGCCGAGGACAGGGTTATCCCCGGGGAGCTGTTTTTT
few	TRBV11-2	TRBD2	TRBJ2-1	CATTGASGLNEQFF	TGTGCCACCACAGGAGCTAGCGGGCTGAATGAGCAGTTCTTC
many	TRBV12-3/TRBV12-4	TRBD1	TRBJ1-6	CASSPWTGPNSPLHF	TGTGCCAGCAGTCCCTGGACAGGGCCTAATTCACCCCTCCACTTT
-	TRBV11-2	-	TRBJ1-3	CASSPQGWGASGNTIYF	TGTGCCAGCAGCCCCCAAGGATGGGGCGCATCTGGAAACACCATATATTTT
-	TRBV29-1	TRBD1	TRBJ2-3	CSVSRQGIQDTQYF	TGCAGCGTTTCCCGACAGGGCATTCAAGATACGCAGTATTTT
-	TRBV19	-	TRBJ1-2	CASSIGEGSYGYTF	TGTGCCAGTAGTATTGGTGAGGGCTCCTATGGCTACACCTTC
few	TRBV14	-	TRBJ1-2	CASSQAGFVGYTF	TGTGCCAGCAGCCAAGCAGGGTTTGTTGGCTACACCTTC
few	TRBV25-1	-	TRBJ1-2	CASSKGYGYTF	TGTGCCAGCAGTAAGGGCTATGGCTACACCTTC
-	TRBV18	-	TRBJ2-5	CASSSSGVQETQYF	TGTGCCAGCTCTTCCTCGGGGGTCCAAGAGACCCAGTACTTC
many	TRBV5-1	TRBD1	TRBJ2-2	CASSTGQGATGELFF	TGCGCCAGCAGCACGGGACAGGGGGCCACCGGGGAGCTGTTTTTT
few	TRBV2	TRBD1	TRBJ1-6	CASSEPRDRGTSSYNSPLHF	TGTGCCAGCAGTGAACCCCGGGACAGGGGGACCAGCTCCTATAATTCACCCCTCCACTTT
many	TRBV10-2	-	TRBJ1-1	CASSDVTEAFF	TGCGCCAGCAGTGATGTCACTGAAGCTTTCTTT
many	TRBV20-1	-	TRBJ2-3	CSARHLTGTDTQYF	TGCAGTGCTAGACATCTCACCGGCACAGATACGCAGTATTTT
few	TRBV7-9	-	TRBJ1-1	CASSPDSPEAFF	TGTGCCAGCAGCCCGGACAGTCCTGAAGCTTTCTTT
few	TRBV27	-	TRBJ2-5	CASSLWGTQETQYF	TGTGCCAGCAGTTTATGGGGGACACAAGAGACCCAGTACTTC
few	TRBV15	-	TRBJ2-5	CATSPSGGGHWETQYF	TGTGCCACCAGCCCCTCTGGGGGGGGGCATTGGGAGACCCAGTACTTC
-	TRBV7-9	-	TRBJ2-2	CASSLEEGAANTGELFF	TGTGCCAGCAGCTTAGAGGAGGGCGCCGCGAACACCGGGGAGCTGTTTTTT
-	TRBV5-5	TRBD1	TRBJ2-1	CASSSLTGVSEQFF	TGTGCCAGCAGCTCTCTTACAGGGGTTTCTGAGCAGTTCTTC
few	TRBV12-3/TRBV12-4	TRBD2	TRBJ2-1	CASSSRGLGPTGQFF	TGTGCCAGCAGTTCCCGGGGACTAGGTCCTACGGGGCAGTTCTTC
many	TRBV20-1	-	TRBJ2-1	CSARDPNQGNEQFF	TGCAGTGCTAGGGACCCCAACCAGGGGAATGAGCAGTTCTTC
few	TRBV11-2	-	TRBJ1-2	CASSLLGEVRYGYTF	TGTGCCAGCAGCTTATTAGGGGAAGTTCGCTATGGCTACACCTTC
many	TRBV7-8	-	TRBJ2-5	CASSIGETQYF	TGTGCCAGCAGCATAGGGGAGACCCAGTACTTC
-	TRBV15	-	TRBJ1-2	CATSRGRGGGYGYTF	TGTGCCACCAGCAGAGGCAGGGGAGGAGGCTATGGCTACACCTTC
-	TRBV5-6	TRBD1	TRBJ1-1	CASSSTGVNTEAFF	TGTGCCAGCAGCTCGACAGGGGTGAACACTGAAGCTTTCTTT
-	TRBV9	-	TRBJ1-1	CASSPGGGWSTEAFF	TGTGCCAGCAGCCCCGGTGGAGGCTGGAGCACTGAAGCTTTCTTT
-	TRBV2	-	TRBJ1-5	CASSQSTSNQPQHF	TGTGCCAGCAGTCAGAGTACTAGCAATCAGCCCCAGCATTTT